This entry concerns a single T cell receptor beta chain. Patients aged 18 to 65 had newly diagnosed hyperthyroidism of under 2 months' duration. RNA transcripts gave rise to amplified TCR beta CDR3 regions. A first-round RT-PCR of the TCR CDR3 used the HTBI primer set. MiXCR, applied by TCRdb to the multiplex PCR reads, yields one record per CDR3 protein. The sample shows some 600,000 distinct CDR3 sequences, 35% to 55% of them seen only once. There are 15 residues in the CDR3. V shed 2 bases and J shed 0 bases, with 11 bases lying between them. Germline-derived CDR1 and CDR2 are MNHNY and SVGAGI (reference sequence). This sample is drawn from a study of T cells in Graves' hyperthyroidism and ophthalmopathy.

This chain connects TRBV6-6 to TRBJ2-7; D possibly corresponds to TRBD2 (5 bases). The sequence derives from a woman younger than 35 with Graves' hyperthyroidism. The sequenced sample consisted of peripheral blood or thyroid tissue (not recorded which). In DNA form, the CDR3 reads TGTGCCAGCAGTTACGTGGTGGGGAGCTCCTACGAGCAGTACTTC. This gives the protein CASSYVVGSSYEQYF.